Presented here are 30 T cell receptor beta chains from one specimen sequenced in a study of metastatic and nonmetastatic thyroid tumors. Thyroid surgery was performed in patients who had received no treatment beforehand. TCRdb used MiXCR to call clones anew from the PCR reads. Among 14,000 to 15,000 clones, 23% were seen once, and the ten largest hold roughly 7.7%. Material: tumor tissue. The origin of the receptors is a female donor with papillary thyroid cancer or a benign thyroid nodule (not recorded which). Some clones in this sample may be carry-over from other donors' samples.

The DNA of the CDR3 is TGCAGCGTTGCTTTGGGACAGTTTATTTACGAGCAGTACTTC. It codes for CSVALGQFIYEQYF. The chain recombines TRBV29-1 with TRBJ2-7; TRBD1 matches 7 bases. CDR1 and CDR2 from the germline V gene are SQVTM and ANQGSEA. The CDR3 covers 14 residues. V was pared by 4 bases and J by 4 bases, with 10 bases of the junction left unmatched.

The rearrangement links TRBV25-1 to TRBJ2-7, with D perhaps TRBD1 (6 bases). The CDR3 is 13 amino acids. Between the trimmed V and J ends, which lost 4 bases and 2 bases, there was a span of 9 bases. Looked up from germline, CDR1 is MGHDK and CDR2 is SYGVNS. CDR3 coding DNA: TGTGCCAGCAGTGGGACAGTAACCTACGAGCAGTACTTC. It translates to CASSGTVTYEQYF.

This clone has more than one count but fewer than ten. Being one base from a much bigger clone, this may be a read error. This chain links TRBV2 with TRBJ2-3; 8 bases match TRBD2. The ends lost 6 bases at V and 14 bases at J; junction bases unmatched: 13. The CDR3 spans 13 residues. Looked up from germline, CDR1 is SNHLY and CDR2 is FYNNEI. CDR3 in amino acids: CASSTDQGLEPYF. Written as DNA, the CDR3 is TGTGCCAGCAGCACCGACCAGGGACTAGAGCCGTATTTT.

In its sample, this clone was seen many times. Other DNA sequences in this sample translate to the same CDR3. The rearrangement uses TRBV7-3 and TRBJ2-2; D gene unclear. V dropped 5 bases and J dropped 2 bases, with 6 bases sitting between them. CDR1 is SGHTA, CDR2 FQGTGA, per germline. The CDR3 is made up of 13 amino acids. This CDR3 reads CASSRTNTGELFF. The CDR3 region has the DNA TGTGCCAGCAGCCGGACCAACACCGGGGAGCTGTTTTTT.

This clone was observed at least ten times. The chain employs TRBV3-1 and TRBJ2-1; D gene uncertain. Trimming removed 0 bases at V and 12 bases at J, with 12 bases between. Germline assignment: CDR1 LGHDT and CDR2 YNNKEL (reference sequence). The CDR3 is 13 residues long. In DNA form, the CDR3 reads TGTGCCAGCAGCCAAGATTATAAGGTAGGGCAGTTCTTC. Protein sequence: CASSQDYKVGQFF.

CDR3 bases: TGCAGTGCTAGTCCGCTAGAGTATTCGGGTGGCTACACCTTC. Translation gives CSASPLEYSGGYTF. The chain links TRBV20-1 to TRBJ1-2; no reliable D call. Germline assignment: CDR1 DFQATT and CDR2 SNEGSKA (reference sequence). Trimming removed 3 bases at V and 7 bases at J, with 18 bases between. The length of the CDR3 is 14 residues.

At least ten counts were recorded for this clone. The chain uses TRBV6-2 or TRBV6-3 and TRBJ2-1, with D perhaps TRBD2 (5 bases). Deletions cut 11 bases from V and 0 bases from J, with 11 bases between. Germline V lookup: CDR1 MNHEY, CDR2 SVGEGT. This CDR3 has 13 amino acids. The CDR3 coding sequence is TGTGCCGGGAGTAGCCGCTCCTACAATGAGCAGTTCTTC. Residues: CAGSSRSYNEQFF.

This clone has only a few counts. V gene TRBV7-4 combines with J gene TRBJ2-4; D remains unclear. Trimming removed 3 bases at V and 0 bases at J, with 12 bases between. Germline lookup yields CDR1 SGHVT and CDR2 SQSDAQ. CDR3 size: 16 residues. CDR3 sequence (DNA): TGTGCCAGCAGCTTTTGTCAGGCGCTAGCCAAAAACATTCAGTACTTC. Amino acid sequence: CASSFCQALAKNIQYF. Variable domain in full (rest from reference TRBV7-4 and TRBJ2-4): GAGVSQSPRYKVAKRGRDVALRCDSISGHVTLYWYRQTLGQGSEVLTYSQSDAQRDKSGRPSGRFSAERPERSVSTLKIQRTEQGDSAVYLCASSFCQALAKNIQYFGAGTRLSVL.

This clone was observed a handful of times. The chain joins TRBV15 to TRBJ2-7; D is perhaps TRBD1 or TRBD2 (5 bases each). V gave up 3 bases and J gave up 0 bases, with 15 bases separating them. Germline-derived CDR1 and CDR2 are LNHNV and YYDKDF (reference sequence). The CDR3 runs 16 residues. CDR3 sequence: CATSSSTARGSYEQYF. The CDR3 coding sequence is TGTGCCACCAGCAGCAGTACAGCGAGGGGCTCCTACGAGCAGTACTTC.

At least ten counts were recorded for this clone. Compared with germline, one end of the junction differs, possibly owing to a read error. The chain recombines TRBV20-1 with TRBJ2-1; 7 nucleotides match TRBD2. The germline V gene encodes CDR1 DFQATT and CDR2 SNEGSKA (reference sequence). The CDR3 has 16 amino acids. The CDR3 nucleotides read TGCAGTGCTAGAGATACCGCCCGGACTAGGAATAATGGGCAGTTCTTC. The encoded protein is CSARDTARTRNNGQFF.

This clone was detected ten times or more. This chain links TRBV28 with TRBJ2-3; TRBD2 matches 13 bases. The CDR3 runs 15 residues. Germline trimming cut 3 bases from V and 4 bases from J; bases unmatched to any gene: 1. Germline V gives CDR1 MDHEN, CDR2 SYDVKM. CDR3 DNA: TGTGCCAGCAGTTTTGGACTAGCGGGAGCAGATACGCAGTATTTT. It encodes CASSFGLAGADTQYF. The full variable domain, completed using reference TRBV28 and TRBJ2-3, is DVKVTQSSRYLVKRTGEKVFLECVQDMDHENMFWYRQDPGLGLRLIYFSYDVKMKEKGDIPEGYSVSREKKERFSLILESASTNQTSMYLCASSFGLAGADTQYFGPGTRLTVL.

This clone has a count of ten or more. This rearrangement joins TRBV29-1 to TRBJ2-7; TRBD1 or TRBD2 may be the D gene (6 bases each). The CDR3 totals 14 residues. Germline assignment: CDR1 SQVTM and CDR2 ANQGSEA. Trimming shortened V by 4 bases and J by 3 bases, and 16 bases separated the two germline ends. The CDR3 region is CSVAGGTHNYEQYF. CDR3 in DNA: TGCAGCGTTGCGGGCGGGACACATAACTACGAGCAGTACTTC.

This clone is medium-sized (0.01 to 0.1%). The rearrangement links TRBV27 to TRBJ1-2, with D possibly TRBD1 on 6 matching bases. Germline V gene sequence: CDR1 MNHEY, CDR2 SMNVEV (reference sequence). The CDR3 spans 14 residues. V was clipped by 5 bases and J by 4 bases, with 14 bases between them. The CDR3, as DNA: TGTGCCAGCAGTCCTTTGGACAGCCTCTATGGCTACACCTTC. Its translation: CASSPLDSLYGYTF.

This clone was seen many times. The rearrangement uses TRBV9 and TRBJ1-1; maybe TRBD1 (5 bases). The CDR3 is made up of 15 amino acids. The V end was cut by 6 bases, the J end by 3 bases, with 18 bases between. Germline CDR1 reads SGDLS; CDR2 reads YYNGEE. For the CDR3, the DNA is TGTGCCAGCACCCCCTCGGGGGGAGTGGACACTGAAGCTTTCTTT. Residues: CASTPSGGVDTEAFF.

By share, this clone counts as medium-sized. The chain employs TRBV6-5 and TRBJ2-7; D is possibly TRBD1 or TRBD2 (6 bases each). The CDR3 has 14 residues. Per germline, CDR1 MNHEY and CDR2 SVGAGI. V was trimmed by 2 bases and J by 5 bases, leaving 13 bases between them. CDR3 residues: CASSYPGAVDEQYF. CDR3 DNA: TGTGCCAGCAGTTACCCGGGGGCCGTCGACGAGCAGTACTTC.

The chain combines TRBV11-2 with TRBJ2-7; TRBD1 matches 9 bases. Germline loops: CDR1 SGHAT, CDR2 FQNNGV. CDR3 length: 14 residues. The V and J ends lost 1 base and 6 bases, in that order; junction bases with no gene match: 4. The CDR3 here is CASSLGDRASEQYF. In DNA, the CDR3 is TGTGCCAGCAGCTTAGGGGACAGGGCCTCCGAGCAGTACTTC.

CDR3 nucleotide sequence: TGTGCCAGCAGCTCAACAGGGGGGTTTGGCTACACCTTC. Amino acids: CASSSTGGFGYTF. V usage is TRBV7-9 and J usage is TRBJ1-2, with TRBD1 identical over 8 bases. The V segment lost 4 bases and the J segment 7 bases; nucleotides outside the gene matches: 5. The CDR3 is made up of 13 amino acids. Germline lookup yields CDR1 SEHNR and CDR2 FQNEAQ (reference sequence).

This clone was counted many times. The chain employs TRBV5-1 and TRBJ2-5; TRBD2 matches 9 bases. Germline CDR1 is SGHRS and CDR2 is YFSETQ. Trimming took 1 base from V and 4 from J; bases not matched to a gene: 5. The CDR3 length is 15 residues. The CDR3 DNA reads as TGCGCCAGCAGCTTGTACAGCGGGAGGACAGAGACCCAGTACTTC. This translates into CASSLYSGRTETQYF. The full variable domain, rest sourced from reference TRBV5-1 and TRBJ2-5, is KAGVTQTPRYLIKTRGQQVTLSCSPISGHRSVSWYQQTPGQGLQFLFEYFSETQRNKGNFPGRFSGRQFSNSRSEMNVSTLELGDSALYLCASSLYSGRTETQYFGPGTRLLVL.

In this sample, this clone turned up many times. The chain combines TRBV7-3 with TRBJ2-6; D is perhaps TRBD1 (6 bases). The germline gives CDR1 SGHTA, CDR2 FQGTGA. V lost 3 bases and J 4 bases, leaving 10 bases between the germline ends. The CDR3 contains 15 residues. CDR3 loop: CASSFTGSGANVLTF. CDR3 nucleotides: TGTGCCAGCAGCTTTACAGGGTCCGGGGCCAACGTCCTGACTTTC.

V gene TRBV4-1 combines with J gene TRBJ1-4; maybe TRBD1 (5 bases). This CDR3 comprises 14 residues. The germline CDR1 and CDR2 sequences are MGHRA and YSYEKL. V was cut by 0 bases and J by 8 bases, with 10 bases left in between. CDR3 DNA: TGCGCCAGCAGCCAAGACACAGGTGAGGAAAAACTGTTTTTT. Residues: CASSQDTGEEKLFF.

This clone was observed many times. The rearrangement joins TRBV7-3 to TRBJ2-1, with D unclear. The CDR3 is made up of 14 amino acids. The germline gives CDR1 SGHTA, CDR2 FQGTGA. With 0 bases removed from V and 5 bases from J, the gap between germline ends came to 8 bases. The CDR3 DNA sequence: TGTGCCAGCAGCTTAACGCACAGCGACAATGAGCAGTTCTTC. This sequence encodes CASSLTHSDNEQFF.

V is TRBV20-1 and J is TRBJ1-6, with D possibly matching TRBD1 (5 bases). The CDR3 extends over 14 amino acids. V lost 0 bases, J lost 8 bases, and 11 bases lay in between. Germline-derived CDR1 and CDR2 are DFQATT and SNEGSKA (reference sequence). CDR3 nucleotide sequence: TGCAGTGCTAGAGATCAGGGAGGACATTCACCCCTCCACTTT. Its translation is CSARDQGGHSPLHF.

This clone has at least ten counts. This chain uses TRBV20-1 with TRBJ2-7, with a possible D match to TRBD1 (6 bases). Germline CDR1 is DFQATT and CDR2 is SNEGSKA (reference sequence). There are 16 residues in the CDR3. V lost 0 bases and J 2 bases, leaving 17 bases between the germline ends. The CDR3: CSARDPNRVGPYEQYF. The CDR3 bases are TGCAGTGCTAGAGACCCGAACAGGGTGGGCCCCTACGAGCAGTACTTC.

This clone is labeled as medium-sized. The chain links TRBV4-2 to TRBJ2-2; D might be TRBD2 (6 bases). The germline V and J ends were trimmed by 3 bases and 3 bases, with 8 bases remaining between them. The length of the CDR3 is 14 residues. Germline loops: CDR1 LGHNA, CDR2 YNFKEQ. The CDR3 reads CASSQGLDTGELFF. CDR3 DNA: TGTGCCAGCAGCCAGGGACTCGACACCGGGGAGCTGTTTTTT.

This clone was counted between two and nine times. At the DNA level, this CDR3 is encoded by other sequences in the same sample as well. The chain joins TRBV19 to TRBJ2-5; D is ambiguous. The CDR3 loop spans 14 amino acids. Between the trimmed V and J ends, which lost 1 base and 1 base, there was a span of 7 bases. Per germline, CDR1 LNHDA and CDR2 SQIVND (reference sequence). Written as DNA, the CDR3 is TGTGCCAGTAGTATAGCTACTGTCCAAGAGACCCAGTACTTC. As protein: CASSIATVQETQYF.

This clone was picked up many times. The V call is TRBV6-1, the J call TRBJ2-5; possibly TRBD1 for D (5 bases). The CDR3 covers 17 residues. V shed 7 bases and J shed 4 bases, with 25 bases lying between them. Germline CDR1 is MNHNS and CDR2 is SASEGT. CDR3 DNA sequence: TGTGCCAGCACATTGAGTTCGGGCCTTTTAGGGGCAGAGACCCAGTACTTC. Translated, it gives CASTLSSGLLGAETQYF.

A few counts support this clone. The genes are TRBV27 and TRBJ2-7; TRBD2 matches 7 bases. CDR1 is MNHEY and CDR2 is SMNVEV in the germline V gene (reference sequence). The length of the CDR3 is 14 residues. V was clipped by 3 bases and J by 4 bases; unmatched bases: 6. As DNA, the CDR3 is TGTGCCAGCAGTTTTCGACTAGCACCTTACGAGCAGTACTTC. Residues: CASSFRLAPYEQYF.

This chain uses TRBV4-1 with TRBJ2-7, with 7 bases identical to TRBD2. The CDR3 covers 15 residues. Germline trimming cut 2 bases from V and 1 base from J; bases unmatched to any gene: 5. Germline V gene lookup returns CDR1 MGHRA and CDR2 YSYEKL. This chain's CDR3 is CASSQNAGLSYEQYF. CDR3 nucleotides: TGCGCCAGCAGCCAAAATGCGGGACTATCCTACGAGCAGTACTTC.

The chain uses TRBV27 and TRBJ1-1; possible D gene TRBD1, 5 bases. Per germline, CDR1 MNHEY and CDR2 SMNVEV (reference sequence). V was trimmed by 6 bases and J by 1 base, leaving 9 bases between them. The CDR3 totals 13 residues. The CDR3 is CASRGRWNTEAFF. CDR3 sequence (DNA): TGTGCCAGCAGGGGACGGTGGAACACTGAAGCTTTCTTT.

This clone has a handful of counts. This chain connects TRBV25-1 to TRBJ1-6; D is uncertain. Germline CDR1 MGHDK, CDR2 SYGVNS. The V and J ends lost 3 bases and 8 bases respectively, with 14 bases between them. This CDR3 region has 15 residues. The CDR3 loop is CASSDLQAGDSPLHF. The CDR3 region has the DNA TGTGCCAGCAGTGATCTCCAGGCTGGGGATTCACCCCTCCACTTT.